The rows below give T cell receptor beta chains drawn from one sample of a study of blood T cell repertoires in COVID-19. TCRdb keeps only in-frame clones here, not all; method: immunoSEQ multiplex PCR. This repertoire shows 270,000 or so clones, under 90% found once; its top ten account for about 0.94%. The sample comprised peripheral blood. Receptors originate from a woman between 40 and 55 years old who had recovered from COVID-19. CDR3s include the opening cysteine and the closing phenylalanine or tryptophan. Fields, in order: J gene, V gene, D gene, clone size, CDR3 DNA, CDR3 protein. The D gene is left open where the match is weak. Size is stated for part of the rows, as once, few or many counts, or as a class when the clone is expanded.

TRBJ2-1,TRBV29-1,NA,NA,TGCAGCGTTGTAGCCAGCCCCTGGGGGGATGAGCAGTTCTTC,CSVVASPWGDEQFF
TRBJ1-5,TRBV2,NA,NA,TGTGCCAGCAAGTCAGACGGAGATAGCAATCAGCCCCAGCATTTT,CASKSDGDSNQPQHF
TRBJ1-1,TRBV18,TRBD1,NA,TGTGCCAGCTCACCGTTACAGGGGGCTGAGACTGAAGCTTTCTTT,CASSPLQGAETEAFF
TRBJ1-1,TRBV19,NA,NA,TGTGCCAGTACCGCGCGGGGGATCATAGAAGCTTTCTTT,CASTARGIIEAFF
TRBJ2-6,TRBV14,TRBD1,few,TGTGCCAGCAGTCGAGGGACAGGGGATCCTGGGGCCAACGTCCTGACTTTC,CASSRGTGDPGANVLTF
TRBJ1-1,TRBV6-6,TRBD1,NA,TGTGCCAGCAGCTCCCCCGACAGGGGTGTCCCTGAAGCTTTCTTT,CASSSPDRGVPEAFF
TRBJ2-1,TRBV5-1,NA,few,TGCGCCAGCAGCTTGGTGACTCATTACAATGAGCAGTTCTTC,CASSLVTHYNEQFF
TRBJ2-7,TRBV9,TRBD1,NA,TGTGCCAGCAGCCCCGGGACAGGGGCCTACGAGCAGTACTTC,CASSPGTGAYEQYF
TRBJ2-7,TRBV5-5,NA,NA,TGTGCCAGCAGCTTGGGTACGGGTGGCGAGCAGTACTTC,CASSLGTGGEQYF
TRBJ2-1,TRBV5-1,TRBD2,NA,TGCGCCAGCAGCTTGGGACTAGCGGGGTCCCACAATGAGCAGTTCTTC,CASSLGLAGSHNEQFF
TRBJ1-1,TRBV24-1,NA,NA,TGTGCCACCAGTGATGGACAGAACACTGAAGCTTTCTTT,CATSDGQNTEAFF
TRBJ2-5,TRBV19,TRBD2,NA,TGTGCCAGTAATAAGCGGGAGTCCCAAGAGACCCAGTACTTC,CASNKRESQETQYF
TRBJ2-2,TRBV2,NA,few,TGTGCCAGCAACATACAGGGTGTCCCGTTCGGGGAGCTGTTTTTT,CASNIQGVPFGELFF
TRBJ2-1,TRBV5-6,TRBD2,NA,TGTGCCAGCAGCTTCAGAGCGGGAGGGCCCTACAATGAGCAGTTCTTC,CASSFRAGGPYNEQFF
TRBJ2-5,TRBV6-6,NA,NA,TGTGCCAGCAGTTACAGGGGCACGGAGACCCAGTACTTC,CASSYRGTETQYF
TRBJ2-1,TRBV3-1/TRBV3-2,TRBD1,NA,TGTGCCAGCAGCCAAGATGATATGTTTAGGGACAGAGCACCCAATGAGCAGTTCTTC,CASSQDDMFRDRAPNEQFF
TRBJ2-7,TRBV30,NA,many,TGTGCCTGGACCTCCGCCTGGCCGGGGGACGACTACGAGCAGTACTTC,CAWTSAWPGDDYEQYF
TRBJ2-3,TRBV30,TRBD2,NA,TGTGCCTGGAGTTTGGCACTAGCGGGACAAACAGATACGCAGTATTTT,CAWSLALAGQTDTQYF
TRBJ1-4,TRBV30,NA,NA,TGTGCCTGGAGTCGGGACACCGCCGGTGAAAAACTGTTTTTT,CAWSRDTAGEKLFF
TRBJ2-7,TRBV2,NA,once,TGTGCCAGCAGAGCGGACCCATTCTACGAGCAGTACTTC,CASRADPFYEQYF
TRBJ2-7,TRBV10-2,TRBD1,NA,TGCGCCAGCAGTGAGTCACGTGGGACAGGGTTCTACGAGCAGTACTTC,CASSESRGTGFYEQYF
TRBJ2-1,TRBV9,TRBD1,NA,TGTGCCAGCAGCGGAGGACAGGGGGCCTACAATGAGCAGTTCTTC,CASSGGQGAYNEQFF
TRBJ2-3,TRBV29-1,TRBD2,NA,TGCAGCGTCCGACTAGCGGATCCCGGAGGGTCCACAGATACGCAGTATTTT,CSVRLADPGGSTDTQYF
TRBJ2-1,TRBV3-1/TRBV3-2,TRBD2,once,TGTGCCAGCAGCCACCGACCCGGACAGGCGGGAGGGCCGTCAAGCTCCTACAATGAGCAGTTCTTC,CASSHRPGQAGGPSSSYNEQFF
TRBJ1-5,TRBV20-1,NA,NA,TGCAGTGCTAGTAGTAAGTCGGGGATCAATCAGCCCCAGCATTTT,CSASSKSGINQPQHF
TRBJ2-7,TRBV28,TRBD1,NA,TGTGCCAGCAGCTACCTCCCGGGACAGGGGGTCCAGCAGTACTTC,CASSYLPGQGVQQYF
TRBJ2-3,TRBV24-1,TRBD2,NA,TGTGCCACCAGTGATCGTAGCGGGAGTGGATCGCGGACAGATACGCAGTATTTT,CATSDRSGSGSRTDTQYF
TRBJ2-3,TRBV14,TRBD1,NA,TGTGCCAGCAGCCAAGGACTACAGGGGCGCACAGATACGCAGTATTTT,CASSQGLQGRTDTQYF
TRBJ1-4,TRBV27,NA,NA,TGTGCCAGCAGTTCACACCTCACAACTAATGAAAAACTGTTTTTT,CASSSHLTTNEKLFF
TRBJ1-3,TRBV30,NA,NA,TGTGCCTGGAACTCGGGGACTGGAAACACCATATATTTT,CAWNSGTGNTIYF
TRBJ2-7,TRBV18,TRBD1,NA,TGTGCCAGCTCACCGTTGGACAGGAACTACGAGCAGTACTTC,CASSPLDRNYEQYF
TRBJ2-2,TRBV29-1,TRBD2,NA,TGCAGCGTTGGTAGCGGGAGCTCGTCCGGGGAGCTGTTTTTT,CSVGSGSSSGELFF
TRBJ2-1,TRBV7-3,NA,NA,TGTGCCAGCAGCTCCCACACTGGGGGGAGCTCCTACAATGAGCAGTTCTTC,CASSSHTGGSSYNEQFF
TRBJ2-1,TRBV11-2,NA,NA,TGTGCCAGCAAATCGACAACAGGGTTTTCCTACAATGAGCAGTTCTTC,CASKSTTGFSYNEQFF
TRBJ2-7,TRBV7-8,TRBD2,NA,TGTGCCAGCAGCTTAGGGACTAGCGGAAAGTCATACGAGCAGTACTTC,CASSLGTSGKSYEQYF
TRBJ1-2,TRBV15,NA,NA,TGTGCCACCAGCAGAGACTACGGGGGCTACACCTTC,CATSRDYGGYTF
TRBJ2-5,TRBV5-6,NA,NA,TGTGCCAGCAGCCCCTTGGGTTGGGGGCTGGAGACCCAGTACTTC,CASSPLGWGLETQYF
TRBJ2-1,TRBV7-7,TRBD2,NA,TGTGCTAGCAGCCGCACTAGCGGGAGACAGGATGAGCAGTTCTTC,CASSRTSGRQDEQFF
TRBJ1-2,TRBV9,TRBD1,NA,TGTGCCAGCAGCGTCACAGGGGATTATGGCTACACCTTC,CASSVTGDYGYTF
TRBJ2-1,TRBV5-4,TRBD2,few,TGTGCCAGCAGCTTGGACCCCTCCGGGGCGGGAGGTTGGGGCAATGAGCAGTTCTTC,CASSLDPSGAGGWGNEQFF
TRBJ1-6,TRBV5-1,NA,NA,TGCGCCAGCAGCTTACAGGATACCAATTCACCCCTCCACTTT,CASSLQDTNSPLHF
TRBJ1-3,TRBV2,TRBD1,NA,TGTGCCAGCAGTGGCCGACAGGGAGGCGGCACCATATATTTT,CASSGRQGGGTIYF
TRBJ2-1,TRBV5-1,TRBD1,NA,TGCGCCAGCAGCTTGGGTCTTCCGGGACAGGGGGCTAGCTCCTACAATGAGCAGTTCTTC,CASSLGLPGQGASSYNEQFF
TRBJ2-3,TRBV28,TRBD2,NA,TGTGCCAGCAAGGCGGGAGGCACAGATACGCAGTATTTT,CASKAGGTDTQYF
TRBJ2-3,TRBV28,TRBD2,NA,TGTGCCAGCAGTTGGTTCTTTAGGCGGGAGAGAACAGATACGCAGTATTTT,CASSWFFRRERTDTQYF
TRBJ2-1,TRBV5-1,NA,NA,TGCGCCAGCACAGGAACCGGGGGACAGTACAATGAGCAGTTCTTC,CASTGTGGQYNEQFF
TRBJ2-1,TRBV27,TRBD1,NA,TGTGCCAGCAGTTGGACAGGGCTCAGGGGTTACAATGAGCAGTTCTTC,CASSWTGLRGYNEQFF
TRBJ2-7,TRBV28,TRBD1,NA,TGTGCCAGCAGTTCATCACAGGGGTTTGGATCCGAGCAGTACTTC,CASSSSQGFGSEQYF
TRBJ1-4,TRBV19,NA,NA,TGTGCCAGTAGGGGCTCGACTAATGAAAAACTGTTTTTT,CASRGSTNEKLFF
TRBJ2-1,TRBV7-9,NA,NA,TGTGCCAGCAGCTTAGCCTTGGCGGGCGGGTCCTACAATGAGCAGTTCTTC,CASSLALAGGSYNEQFF
TRBJ1-2,TRBV3-1/TRBV3-2,NA,NA,TGTGCCAGCAGCCGAATGGCCGGGGACTATGGCTACACCTTC,CASSRMAGDYGYTF
TRBJ2-7,TRBV18,NA,NA,TGTGCCAGCTCAGTCAGGATAGACTACGAGCAGTACTTC,CASSVRIDYEQYF
TRBJ1-3,TRBV28,NA,NA,TGTGCCAGCAGTTCCCTAAGCTCTGGAAACACCATATATTTT,CASSSLSSGNTIYF
TRBJ2-7,TRBV5-4,TRBD2,NA,TGTGCCAGCAGCCCCGGTGGGTCTAGCGGACCCTCGGGCTACGAGCAGTACTTC,CASSPGGSSGPSGYEQYF
TRBJ1-4,TRBV2,TRBD1,NA,TGTGCCAGCAGTGAGGACAGGGCAAGTGAAAAACTGTTTTTT,CASSEDRASEKLFF
TRBJ1-5,TRBV7-8,NA,NA,TGTGCCAGCAGCTTCATAGCAGCGCCCGGTAGCAATCAGCCCCAGCATTTT,CASSFIAAPGSNQPQHF
TRBJ2-1,TRBV9,TRBD2,NA,TGTGCCAGCAGCGTCCTAGCGGACTCCTACAATGAGCAGTTCTTC,CASSVLADSYNEQFF
TRBJ2-1,TRBV6-1,TRBD2,NA,TGTGCCAGCAGTGAATTAGCGGGAGGTAAAGATGAGCAGTTCTTC,CASSELAGGKDEQFF